This TCR beta chain was recorded in a study of early T cells in non-severe SARS-CoV-2 infection. Across the whole study: Chains from this unsorted whole-blood bulk RNA could not be paired. Points from the study as a whole: Comparison of clonotypes with VDJdb favored anti-spike CD8 responses while missing private and CD4 specificities.

Unique molecular identifiers were added to individual cDNA molecules. TCRdb reprocessed the 5' RACE reads via MiXCR and lists one record per CDR3 protein. Here the sample spans 65,000 to 80,000 distinct CDR3 sequences, over 10% being singletons. V shed 1 base and J shed 4 bases, with 5 bases lying between them. Germline-derived CDR1 and CDR2 are SEHNR and FQNEAQ (reference sequence). The CDR3 length is 13 residues. This clonotype was recorded many times. As yet, its antigen is unknown. The chain joins TRBV7-9 to TRBJ1-5; D unclear. The specimen sequenced was whole blood. The TCR sequence derives from an adult who was a healthcare worker with PCR-confirmed SARS-CoV-2 infection or an uninfected control (not recorded which). CDR3 DNA: TGTGCCAGCAGCTTAGGGGTAAATCAGCCCCAGCATTTT. Encoded protein: CASSLGVNQPQHF. Full variable domain (outside the CDR3, taken from reference TRBV7-9 and TRBJ1-5): DTGVSQNPRHKITKRGQNVTFRCDPISEHNRLYWYRQTLGQGPEFLTYFQNEAQLEKSRLLSDRFSAERPKGSFSTLEIQRTEQGDSAMYLCASSLGVNQPQHFGDGTRLSIL.